This paragraph reports one TCR beta chain. Only in-frame clones appear in the TCRdb table, and some are missing; sequencing was by immunoSEQ multiplex PCR. This sample has 80,000 to 100,000 clones; about nine tenths occur once, and the top ten carry around 3%. This specimen belongs to a study of blood T cell repertoires in COVID-19. Across the study: There were acute and convalescent COVID-19 samples, and they came from the United States, Italy and Spain. Sample material is recorded as cDNA or gDNA derived from T cells, B-cell-depleted T cells, or PBMCs.

CDR1 is MNHEY, CDR2 SMNVEV, per germline (reference sequence). Trimming removed 2 bases at V and 0 bases at J, with 19 bases between. The CDR3 is 18 amino acids. The source of this sequence is a woman aged 45-60 years with active or convalescent COVID-19. Source material: peripheral blood. The gene calls are TRBV27 and TRBJ1-1, with D tentatively TRBD1 (6 bases). The CDR3 DNA reads TGTGCCAGCAGTTTAGGACTAGGACAGCCCGGCCTGAACACTGAAGCTTTCTTT. The encoded protein is CASSLGLGQPGLNTEAFF.